These T cell receptor beta chains were read from a single sample in a study of cytomegalovirus exposure and HLA in healthy donors. TCRdb keeps only in-frame clones here, not all; method: immunoSEQ multiplex PCR. There are roughly 60,000 clones in the sample; roughly 94% occur only once, and over 1% lies in the top ten. The sample was PBMCs. The receptors stem from a woman younger than 30 in good health and CMV-seronegative. Both conserved end residues are trimmed from each CDR3.

V,J,CDR3
TRBV7-9,TRBJ2-1,ASSSAGPPYNEQF
TRBV28,TRBJ1-2,ASSAGPTNYGYT
TRBV4-3,TRBJ2-1,ASSLAGYNEQF
TRBV5-6,TRBJ1-3,ASESMGALHANTIY
TRBV13,TRBJ2-1,ASSFYGGLSYNEQF
TRBV5-1,TRBJ1-2,ASSLADNTGYT
TRBV19,TRBJ1-5,ASSMQSGDGQPQH
TRBV19,TRBJ2-7,ASSHRLAGRSYEQY
TRBV28,TRBJ1-2,ASSPVDGSGGYT
TRBV10-3,TRBJ2-1,AIRDRSSYNEQF
TRBV11-3,TRBJ2-7,ASSSGGDPYEQY
TRBV6-5,TRBJ1-5,ASSFPDQPQH